Shown below are 25 T cell receptor beta chains from a single sample sequenced in a study of control samples from healthy donors and cancer patients. Clones were read by immunoSEQ multiplex PCR, and TCRdb kept only the in-frame ones, dropping some. Among roughly 100,000 clones listed, under 95% were seen once. Source material: blood. These receptors originate from a woman between 18 and 30 years old in good health.

Of note for this clone: Different DNA sequences within this sample yield the same CDR3. The V gene is TRBV3-1 (or the pseudogene TRBV3-2), the J gene TRBJ2-3; D not certain. This CDR3 spans 13 amino acids. CDR1 is LGHDT, CDR2 YNNKEL, per germline (reference sequence). The ends were cut back, 1 base at V and 2 bases at J, with 4 bases in the middle. The CDR3 sequence: CASSQGNTDTQYF. The CDR3 DNA sequence: TGTGCCAGCAGCCAAGGTAACACAGATACGCAGTATTTT.

The J gene is TRBJ2-3, the V gene TRBV6-2 or TRBV6-3, with D perhaps assigned TRBD1 or TRBD2 (6 bases each). The V end was cut by 6 bases, the J end by 8 bases, with 12 bases between. CDR3 size: 12 residues. CDR1 is MNHEY, CDR2 SVGEGT, per germline. CDR3 residues: CASSPEGGTQYF. DNA of the CDR3: TGTGCCAGCAGCCCCGAGGGGGGTACGCAGTATTTT.

J is TRBJ2-2 and V is TRBV5-1, with D hard to call. This CDR3 is 17 amino acids long. Germline CDR1 and CDR2: SGHRS and YFSETQ. Trimming removed 0 bases at V and 0 bases at J, with 12 bases between. CDR3 nucleotides: TGCGCCAGCAGCTTGGGTTGGGTTCCGACGAACACCGGGGAGCTGTTTTTT. It codes for CASSLGWVPTNTGELFF.

The chain employs TRBV7-4 and TRBJ2-7; 13 bases line up with TRBD2. The trim removed 4 bases at V and 4 bases at J, leaving 7 bases unmatched. Germline V gene data show CDR1 as SGHVT and CDR2 as SQSDAQ. CDR3 length: 16 residues. In DNA form, the CDR3 reads TGTGCCAGCAGCTCGGGACTAGCGGGACGACAATACGAGCAGTACTTC. Translating gives CASSSGLAGRQYEQYF.

The V gene is TRBV6-6, the J gene TRBJ1-1; possible D gene TRBD1, 6 bases. Germline V gene lookup returns CDR1 MNHNY and CDR2 SVGAGI (reference sequence). CDR3 length: 16 residues. The V gene lost 3 bases and the J gene lost 4 bases, with 18 bases spanning the gap. CDR3 DNA: TGTGCCAGCAGTTATTTGGGGACAAGGAAGGTCACTGAAGCTTTCTTT. Protein sequence: CASSYLGTRKVTEAFF.

J is TRBJ2-1 and V is TRBV9, with 11 bases identical to TRBD2. The germline CDR1 and CDR2 sequences are SGDLS and YYNGEE. Trimming at V came to 3 bases and at J to 7 bases, leaving 9 bases not matched to a gene. The CDR3 sequence is 16 residues long. CDR3 DNA: TGTGCCAGCAGCGCCCGCGTGGCTAGCGGGGGGAATGAGCAGTTCTTC. Amino acids: CASSARVASGGNEQFF.

The chain recombines TRBV15 with TRBJ1-3, with a possible D match to TRBD1 (6 bases). V was trimmed by 0 bases and J by 2 bases, leaving 14 bases between them. This CDR3 is 17 amino acids long. Germline assignment: CDR1 LNHNV and CDR2 YYDKDF (reference sequence). The CDR3 here is CATSRDLWGLAGNTIYF. In DNA, the CDR3 is TGTGCCACCAGCAGAGATCTATGGGGGCTAGCTGGAAACACCATATATTTT.

This chain links TRBV5-5 with TRBJ1-2; TRBD1 agrees at 8 bases. The CDR3 is made up of 14 amino acids. V lost 4 bases to trimming and J lost 8 bases; unmatched junction nucleotides: 10. Germline V gene lookup returns CDR1 SGHKS and CDR2 YYEKEE (reference sequence). The CDR3 is CASSVEDRAGGYTF. The CDR3 coding sequence is TGTGCCAGCAGCGTTGAGGACAGGGCAGGGGGCTACACCTTC.

The chain links TRBV6-4 to TRBJ2-3, with TRBD1 matching over 9 bases. This CDR3 comprises 16 residues. Per the germline V gene, CDR1 is MRHNA and CDR2 is SNTAGT. Unmatched junction bases numbered 5, after V lost 0 bases and J lost 4 bases. The CDR3 sequence is CASSDSGTGSPDTQYF. CDR3 DNA sequence: TGTGCCAGCAGTGACTCTGGGACAGGGTCTCCAGATACGCAGTATTTT.

The chain employs TRBV25-1 and TRBJ2-2; 8 bases agree with TRBD2. CDR3 length: 15 amino acids. Germline values: CDR1 MGHDK, CDR2 SYGVNS. V lost 4 bases to trimming and J lost 3 bases; unmatched junction nucleotides: 4. The CDR3 nucleotides read TGTGCCAGCAGTGTAGCGGGGTTGGACACCGGGGAGCTGTTTTTT. Translated, it gives CASSVAGLDTGELFF.

The chain joins TRBV9 to TRBJ2-5; possible D gene TRBD2, 6 bases. The J call may be faulty, since TRBJ2-7 better matches the DNA end. The length of the CDR3 is 14 residues. Germline V gene lookup returns CDR1 SGDLS and CDR2 YYNGEE. The CDR3, as DNA: TGTGCCAGCAGCGTAGGGACTAAATCCTACGAGCAGTACTTC. Translation: CASSVGTKSYEQYF.

The chain uses TRBV12-5 and TRBJ1-1; D not resolved. CDR1 is LGHNT and CDR2 is FRNRAP in the germline V gene. V lost 0 bases and J 0 bases, leaving 14 bases between the germline ends. The CDR3 consists of 17 residues. The CDR3 sequence is CASGLVRKVPMNTEAFF. The CDR3 coding sequence is TGTGCTAGTGGTTTGGTACGGAAAGTACCGATGAACACTGAAGCTTTCTTT.

The chain is built from TRBV19 and TRBJ1-1, with 12 bases lining up with TRBD1. The junction had 3 bases not matched to a gene; V was cut back by 8 bases and J by 5 bases. CDR3 length: 13 amino acids. The germline V gene has CDR1 LNHDA and CDR2 SQIVND (reference sequence). The CDR3 reads CASWDRGLTEAFF. CDR3 DNA sequence: TGTGCCAGTTGGGACAGGGGGCTGACTGAAGCTTTCTTT.

The chain carries TRBV30 and TRBJ2-5; TRBD1 might be the D (5 bases). Deletions cut 2 bases from V and 4 bases from J, with 17 bases between. Germline V lookup: CDR1 GTSNPN, CDR2 SVGIG (reference sequence). The CDR3 runs to 15 residues. CDR3 residues: CAWSPRVGQGETQYF. The CDR3 coding sequence is TGTGCCTGGAGTCCCCGAGTGGGGCAGGGAGAGACCCAGTACTTC.

As concerns this clone: Other nucleotide sequences in the sample specify the same CDR3. The chain couples TRBV6-2 or TRBV6-3 to TRBJ2-7; TRBD2 matches 10 bases. Trimming removed 5 bases from V and 0 bases from J; junction bases left unmatched: 4. The CDR3 runs 15 residues. Germline V CDR1 and CDR2: MNHEY, SVGEGT. The DNA for the CDR3 is TGTGCCAGCAGTGATGGACTAGCGGACTCCTACGAGCAGTACTTC. As protein: CASSDGLADSYEQYF.

The CDR3 DNA is TGTGCCAGCAGTTACGTTGTGGGGGATGGCTACACCTTC. It codes for CASSYVVGDGYTF. The V and J genes are TRBV6-6 and TRBJ1-2, with D maybe TRBD1 (5 bases). Germline V gene data show CDR1 as MNHNY and CDR2 as SVGAGI (reference sequence). Deletions cut 2 bases from V and 6 bases from J, with 10 bases between. The CDR3 loop spans 13 amino acids.

The V and J genes are TRBV5-6 and TRBJ2-5; the D is unclear. Germline values: CDR1 SGHDT, CDR2 YYEEEE. The CDR3 loop spans 15 amino acids. V gave up 4 bases and J gave up 1 base, with 14 bases separating them. The CDR3 loop reads CASSLGSGLQETQYF. The DNA of the CDR3 is TGTGCCAGCAGCCTGGGGTCGGGCCTCCAAGAGACCCAGTACTTC.

This rearrangement joins TRBV9 to TRBJ2-3; D is possibly TRBD2 (6 bases). The CDR3 spans 14 residues. The germline V gene has CDR1 SGDLS and CDR2 YYNGEE. The germline V and J ends were trimmed by 7 bases and 0 bases, with 12 bases remaining between them. This CDR3 reads CASSMGGSTDTQYF. CDR3 in DNA: TGTGCCAGCTCAATGGGGGGAAGCACAGATACGCAGTATTTT.

The chain has TRBV4-2 and TRBJ1-1, with D perhaps TRBD1 (6 bases). From germline, CDR1 is LGHNA and CDR2 YNFKEQ. This CDR3 comprises 13 residues. The ends were cut back, 4 bases at V and 4 bases at J, with 10 bases in the middle. CDR3 sequence reads: CASSRSGATEAFF. Here the CDR3 DNA reads TGTGCCAGCAGCCGTTCAGGGGCCACTGAAGCTTTCTTT.

The chain joins TRBV13 to TRBJ2-4; D gene uncertain. The CDR3 loop spans 13 amino acids. Germline CDR1 is PRHDT and CDR2 is FYEKMQ (reference sequence). V dropped 5 bases and J dropped 5 bases, with 10 bases sitting between them. Here the CDR3 reads CASSPHKENIQYF. CDR3 nucleotide sequence: TGTGCCAGCAGCCCCCACAAGGAAAACATTCAGTACTTC.

This chain links TRBV29-1 with TRBJ2-7; TRBD2 matches at 7 bases. V shed 5 bases, J shed 2 bases, and the junction held 3 bases outside the gene matches. CDR3 length: 12 amino acids. Looked up from germline, CDR1 is SQVTM and CDR2 is ANQGSEA. The CDR3 DNA reads TGCAGCGTTCGACTAGCTGCCTACGAGCAGTACTTC. Protein sequence: CSVRLAAYEQYF.

This clone was seen a single time. The V and J genes are TRBV7-9 and TRBJ2-7; the D is unclear. Germline V gene data show CDR1 as SEHNR and CDR2 as FQNEAQ (reference sequence). Deletions cut 4 bases from V and 2 bases from J, with 12 bases between. The CDR3 is made up of 14 amino acids. This CDR3 is CASSSRTDTYEQYF. CDR3 bases: TGTGCCAGCAGCTCCCGGACCGATACCTACGAGCAGTACTTC.

The V call is TRBV6-1, the J call TRBJ1-6, with D possibly being TRBD1 (6 bases). The V and J ends lost 2 bases and 7 bases respectively, with 6 bases between them. Germline V gene sequence: CDR1 MNHNS, CDR2 SASEGT. This CDR3 comprises 13 residues. Here the CDR3 reads CASSEQGNSPLHF. DNA for the CDR3: TGTGCCAGCAGTGAACAGGGGAATTCACCCCTCCACTTT.

The rearrangement joins TRBV5-1 to TRBJ2-7, with 11 bases that match TRBD1. Unmatched junction bases numbered 5, after V lost 0 bases and J lost 6 bases. Germline CDR1 reads SGHRS; CDR2 reads YFSETQ. The CDR3 runs 15 residues. DNA for the CDR3: TGCGCCAGCAGCTTGGCTATCGGGACAGGGGGCGAGCAGTACTTC. This sequence encodes CASSLAIGTGGEQYF.

The chain uses TRBV19 and TRBJ2-3; TRBD2 aligns across 10 bases. The CDR3 is 16 residues long. Germline CDR1 LNHDA, CDR2 SQIVND (reference sequence). Trimming took 3 bases from V and 0 from J; bases not matched to a gene: 3. The CDR3 is CASSISGRISTDTQYF. The DNA of the CDR3 is TGTGCCAGTAGTATTAGCGGGAGGATCAGCACAGATACGCAGTATTTT.